This passage covers 19 T cell receptor beta chains from one sample sequenced in a study of T cell responses to AZD1222 COVID-19 vaccine. TCRdb's table, derived via immunoSEQ multiplex PCR, lists solely in-frame clones and lacks some. The sample yields approximately 92,000 clones, about 90% seen once. The sample was peripheral blood, taken on day 0 of AZD1222 vaccination. The receptors originated from an adult in good health.

The chain couples TRBV27 to TRBJ1-1; the D gene is possibly TRBD1 (5 bases). The CDR3 is made up of 18 amino acids. Germline-derived CDR1 and CDR2 are MNHEY and SMNVEV (reference sequence). The ends were cut back, 2 bases at V and 0 bases at J, with 19 bases in the middle. The CDR3 spells CASSLDPHRQGMNTEAFF. The CDR3 DNA sequence: TGTGCCAGCAGTTTAGATCCCCACAGGCAAGGGATGAACACTGAAGCTTTCTTT.

This chain connects TRBV5-5 to TRBJ1-5; 8 positions match TRBD1. CDR3 size: 16 residues. Germline V gene sequence: CDR1 SGHKS, CDR2 YYEKEE (reference sequence). J gave up 3 bases and V 4 bases, and 9 bases lay outside the gene matches. CDR3 nucleotide sequence: TGTGCCAGCAGCCCTACCCCGACAGGGGTCAATCAGCCCCAGCATTTT. Translation: CASSPTPTGVNQPQHF.

The rearrangement uses TRBV3-1 (or the pseudogene TRBV3-2) and TRBJ2-4; TRBD2 matches 13 bases. Germline lookup yields CDR1 LGHDT and CDR2 YNNKEL (reference sequence). V shed 4 bases, J shed 0 bases, and the junction held 12 bases outside the gene matches. This CDR3 is built from 20 residues. The CDR3 coding sequence is TGTGCCAGCAGCCCGGGACTAGCGGGACCCGGCGGGATAGCCAAAAACATTCAGTACTTC. Protein: CASSPGLAGPGGIAKNIQYF.

J is TRBJ2-2 and V is TRBV5-1, with D unresolved. Germline V gene data show CDR1 as SGHRS and CDR2 as YFSETQ. This CDR3 is 14 amino acids long. Trimming stripped 4 bases from V and 5 bases from J, with 12 bases between. CDR3 nucleotides: TGCGCCAGCAGCCCTCCCGAGTTGACCGGGGAGCTGTTTTTT. It encodes CASSPPELTGELFF.

The chain couples TRBV21-1 to TRBJ2-1; the tabulated D call, TRBD2, remains unverified against the DNA. TRBV21-1 is reported as a pseudogene. This CDR3 contains 13 residues. The CDR3 region is CASTPGCHNEQFF. The CDR3 bases are TGTGCCAGCACCCCCGGGTGTCACAATGAGCAGTTCTTC.

The J gene is TRBJ2-3, the V gene TRBV7-2; D possibly corresponds to TRBD1 (6 bases). Per the germline V gene, CDR1 is SGHTA and CDR2 is FQGNSA. V was clipped by 5 bases and J by 3 bases, with 15 bases between them. This CDR3 has 15 residues. The CDR3 bases are TGTGCCAGCAGCCCCTGGGGGCCCACGACAGATACGCAGTATTTT. This encodes CASSPWGPTTDTQYF. The complete variable domain, with remaining parts taken from reference TRBV7-2 and TRBJ2-3, reads GAGVSQSPSNKVTEKGKDVELRCDPISGHTALYWYRQSLGQGLEFLIYFQGNSAPDKSGLPSDRFSAERTGGSVSTLTIQRTQQEDSAVYLCASSPWGPTTDTQYFGPGTRLTVL.

V is TRBV15 and J is TRBJ2-1; 7 bases map to TRBD1. V lost 6 bases and J lost 6; bases outside the gene matches: 11. The CDR3 has 15 amino acids. Germline V gives CDR1 LNHNV, CDR2 YYDKDF (reference sequence). CDR3 DNA sequence: TGTGCCACCAGGTCATCCGGGACAGCCGTCAATGAGCAGTTCTTC. Translating gives CATRSSGTAVNEQFF. The whole variable domain, remainder taken from reference TRBV15 and TRBJ2-1, is DAMVIQNPRYQVTQFGKPVTLSCSQTLNHNVMYWYQQKSSQAPKLLFHYYDKDFNNEADTPDNFQSRRPNTSFCFLDIRSPGLGDTAMYLCATRSSGTAVNEQFFGPGTRLTVL.

The chain is built from TRBV7-3 and TRBJ2-2, with D hard to call. This CDR3 has 13 amino acids. From germline, CDR1 is SGHTA and CDR2 FQGTGA. The V and J ends lost 2 bases and 3 bases respectively, with 4 bases between them. DNA of the CDR3: TGTGCCAGCAGCTTAGTTCACACCGGGGAGCTGTTTTTT. Residues: CASSLVHTGELFF.

The CDR3 coding sequence is TGCAGTGCTAGTGGGGGAGCGGAAAAACTGTTTTTT. This codes for CSASGGAEKLFF. The chain couples TRBV20-1 to TRBJ1-4; D might be TRBD1 (5 bases). V was clipped by 3 bases and J by 8 bases, with 10 bases between them. The CDR3 is 12 amino acids. From germline, CDR1 is DFQATT and CDR2 SNEGSKA (reference sequence).

The genes are TRBV19 and TRBJ1-4; D uncertain. The CDR3 is 12 amino acids. The ends were cut back, 7 bases at V and 4 bases at J, with 7 bases in the middle. Germline V gives CDR1 LNHDA, CDR2 SQIVND (reference sequence). CDR3 loop: CASNEFNEKLFF. In nucleotides, the CDR3 is TGTGCCAGTAATGAATTTAATGAAAAACTGTTTTTT.

The genes are TRBV18 and TRBJ2-1; D perhaps matches TRBD2 (5 bases). Trimming removed 3 bases from V and 6 bases from J, with 18 bases in between. The CDR3 is 16 amino acids. CDR1 is KGHSH, CDR2 LQKENI, per germline. DNA for the CDR3: TGTGCCAGCTCACCCTCTAGCCAGCCCGGGCGCAATGAGCAGTTCTTC. This sequence encodes CASSPSSQPGRNEQFF.

The rearrangement uses TRBV5-4 and TRBJ2-7; the D is unclear. V lost 4 bases and J 6 bases, leaving 11 bases between the germline ends. Germline V gives CDR1 SGHNT, CDR2 YYREEE (reference sequence). The CDR3 has 12 amino acids. The CDR3 protein is CASSLTLGEQYF. The CDR3 DNA follows: TGTGCCAGCAGCCTGACATTGGGCGAGCAGTACTTC.

The rearrangement uses TRBV14 and TRBJ1-6; D call uncertain. Between the trimmed V and J ends, which lost 1 base and 3 bases, there was a span of 7 bases. Germline CDR1 and CDR2: SGHDN and FVKESK. CDR3 length: 15 amino acids. This CDR3 is CASSQAGLYNSPLHF. Here the CDR3 DNA reads TGTGCCAGCAGCCAAGCAGGCCTCTATAATTCACCCCTCCACTTT.

The chain is built from TRBV20-1 and TRBJ1-2; unclear D gene. The V end lost 3 bases, the J end lost 8 bases, and 13 bases lay between the germline ends. The CDR3 length is 12 residues. Germline assignment: CDR1 DFQATT and CDR2 SNEGSKA (reference sequence). In DNA form, the CDR3 reads TGCAGTGCTAGTGGGGTTGTGGTGGGCTACACCTTC. Translating it yields CSASGVVVGYTF.

The chain recombines TRBV19 with TRBJ1-2; D gene ambiguous. The V gene lost 3 bases and the J gene lost 8 bases, with 10 bases spanning the gap. CDR3 length equals 12 residues. The V gene's germline CDR1 is LNHDA and CDR2 SQIVND (reference sequence). In nucleotides, the CDR3 is TGTGCCAGTAGTATTTGGGCAGAAGGCTACACCTTC. The encoded protein is CASSIWAEGYTF.

This chain links TRBV6-4 with TRBJ2-3; 7 bases fit TRBD2. The CDR3 extends over 13 amino acids. CDR1 and CDR2 (germline): MRHNA, SNTAGT. Trimming removed 8 bases from V and 10 bases from J; junction bases left unmatched: 12. CDR3 sequence reads: CASRLGDGGAQYF. CDR3 in DNA: TGTGCCAGCCGCCTAGGCGATGGGGGGGCGCAGTATTTT.

The J gene is TRBJ1-2, the V gene TRBV11-2, with D possibly being TRBD1 (6 bases). Per the germline V gene, CDR1 is SGHAT and CDR2 is FQNNGV. The CDR3 is 13 amino acids. V lost 5 bases and J lost 3, with 10 bases in between. The CDR3 region has the DNA TGTGCCAGCAGCCCCGGACAGTACTATGGCTACACCTTC. Translation gives CASSPGQYYGYTF.

The chain joins TRBV9 to TRBJ2-7, with D perhaps TRBD1 or TRBD2 (6 bases each). This CDR3 region has 14 residues. V lost 3 bases to trimming and J lost 5 bases, with 15 bases between them. Germline values: CDR1 SGDLS, CDR2 YYNGEE. This CDR3 reads CASSALSGGNEQYF. The CDR3 DNA follows: TGTGCCAGCAGCGCACTATCCGGGGGCAACGAGCAGTACTTC.

This rearrangement joins TRBV5-1 to TRBJ2-7; TRBD1 matches at 7 bases. This CDR3 has 15 residues. Looked up from germline, CDR1 is SGHRS and CDR2 is YFSETQ. The V segment lost 0 bases and the J segment 3 bases; nucleotides outside the gene matches: 6. The CDR3 sequence is CASSLGGTVNYEQYF. Here the CDR3 DNA reads TGCGCCAGCAGCTTGGGAGGGACAGTGAACTACGAGCAGTACTTC.